This T cell receptor (beta chain) was captured by sequencing in a study of beta chain features in type 1 diabetes. General study results and limits: TCRB CDR3s were moderately but significantly shorter in Type 1 diabetes patients in all four CD4+ subsets. HLA influence on TCRB rearrangement stayed unresolved here. The study found fewer insertions and more deletions at VDJ junctions in type 1 diabetes patients.

CDR3 length: 12 residues. Trimming pared 4 bases from V and 1 base from J, leaving 8 bases between. Germline CDR1 is SQVTM and CDR2 is ANQGSEA. As concerns this clone: Its specificity is unknown.

What was sequenced were expressed TCRB transcripts, since all of the isolated RNA had been reverse transcribed. Profiling relied on immunoSEQ multiplex PCR, and the TCRdb table lists in-frame clones only, not all of them. The sample consists of about 300,000 clones, roughly 13% of them appearing once. The chain carries TRBV29-1 and TRBJ2-7, with D hard to call. The clonotype comes from a woman younger than 35 with type 1 diabetes. Sequenced sample: naive CD4+ T cells from blood. CDR3 sequence (DNA): TGCAGCGTTGGGATCGGGTCCTACGAGCAGTACTTC. It encodes CSVGIGSYEQYF.